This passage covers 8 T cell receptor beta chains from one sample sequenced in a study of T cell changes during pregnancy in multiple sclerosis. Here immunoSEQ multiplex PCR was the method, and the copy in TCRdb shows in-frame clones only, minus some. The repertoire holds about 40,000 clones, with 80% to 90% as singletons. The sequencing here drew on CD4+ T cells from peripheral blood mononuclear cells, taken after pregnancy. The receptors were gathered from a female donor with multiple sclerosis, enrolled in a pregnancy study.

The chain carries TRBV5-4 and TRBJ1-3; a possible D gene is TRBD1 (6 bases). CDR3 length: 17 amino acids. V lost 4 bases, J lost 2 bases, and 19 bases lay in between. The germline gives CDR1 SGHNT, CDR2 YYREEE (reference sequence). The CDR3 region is CASSPGEGDTTGNTIYF. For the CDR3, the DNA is TGTGCCAGCAGCCCCGGGGAGGGGGATACTACTGGAAACACCATATATTTT.

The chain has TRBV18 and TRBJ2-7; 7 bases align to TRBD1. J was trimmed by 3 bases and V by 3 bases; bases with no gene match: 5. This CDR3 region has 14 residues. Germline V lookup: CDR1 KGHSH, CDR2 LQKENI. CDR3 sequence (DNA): TGTGCCAGCTCACCCGGGACAGTAAACTACGAGCAGTACTTC. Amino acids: CASSPGTVNYEQYF. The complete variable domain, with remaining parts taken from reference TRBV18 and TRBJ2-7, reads NAGVMQNPRHLVRRRGQEARLRCSPMKGHSHVYWYRQLPEEGLKFMVYLQKENIIDESGMPKERFSAEFPKEGPSILRIQQVVRGDSAAYFCASSPGTVNYEQYFGPGTRLTVT.

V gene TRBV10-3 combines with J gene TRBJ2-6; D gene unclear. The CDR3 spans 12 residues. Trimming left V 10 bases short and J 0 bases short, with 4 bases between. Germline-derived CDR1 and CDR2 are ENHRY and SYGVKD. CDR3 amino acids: CATYSGANVLTF. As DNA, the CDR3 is TGTGCCACCTACTCTGGGGCCAACGTCCTGACTTTC.

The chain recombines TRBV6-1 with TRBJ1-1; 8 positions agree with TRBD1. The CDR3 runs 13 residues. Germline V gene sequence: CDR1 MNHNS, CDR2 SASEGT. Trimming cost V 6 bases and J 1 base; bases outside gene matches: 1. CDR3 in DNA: TGTGCCAGCAGAGGGACAGGGAACACTGAAGCTTTCTTT. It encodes CASRGTGNTEAFF.

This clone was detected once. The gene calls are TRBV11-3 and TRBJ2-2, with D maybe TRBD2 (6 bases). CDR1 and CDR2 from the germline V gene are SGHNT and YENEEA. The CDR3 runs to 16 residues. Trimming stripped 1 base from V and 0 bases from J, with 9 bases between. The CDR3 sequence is CASSLGGGPNTGELFF. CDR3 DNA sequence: TGTGCCAGCAGCTTAGGAGGAGGGCCGAACACCGGGGAGCTGTTTTTT.

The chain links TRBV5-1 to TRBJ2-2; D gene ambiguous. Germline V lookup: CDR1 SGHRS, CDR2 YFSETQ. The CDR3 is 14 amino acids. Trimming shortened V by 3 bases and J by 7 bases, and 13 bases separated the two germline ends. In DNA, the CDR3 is TGCGCCAGCAGCTCGACTCTCATCAGCGGGGAGCTGTTTTTT. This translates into CASSSTLISGELFF.

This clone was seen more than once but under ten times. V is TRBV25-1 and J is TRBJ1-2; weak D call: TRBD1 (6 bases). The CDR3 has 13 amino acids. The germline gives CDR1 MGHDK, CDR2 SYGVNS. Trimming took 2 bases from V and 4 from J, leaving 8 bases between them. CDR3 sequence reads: CASSEQGSYGYTF. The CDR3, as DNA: TGTGCCAGCAGTGAACAGGGGAGCTATGGCTACACCTTC.

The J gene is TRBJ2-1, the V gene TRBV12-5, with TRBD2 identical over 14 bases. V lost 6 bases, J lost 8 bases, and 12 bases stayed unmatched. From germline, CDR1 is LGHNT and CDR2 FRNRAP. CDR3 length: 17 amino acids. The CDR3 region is CASGLRLAGGPGDEQFF. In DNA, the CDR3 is TGTGCTAGTGGCCTGAGACTAGCGGGAGGGCCGGGGGATGAGCAGTTCTTC.